These T cell receptor beta chains were read from a single sample in a study of beta chain features in type 1 diabetes. Produced via immunoSEQ multiplex PCR; TCRdb's table is partial and in-frame only. The sample lists hundreds of thousands of clones, 6.5% to 10% seen once, with less than 0.45% in the top ten. The sequenced material came from central memory CD4+ T cells from blood. The source is a woman under 30 in good health. CDR3s include the opening cysteine and the closing phenylalanine or tryptophan. The D gene is left open where the match is weak. Expanded clones are given a class, and other clones once, few, many or no size at all.

J | size | D | V | DNA | CDR3
TRBJ2-1 | few | . | TRBV28 | TGTGCCAGCAGCTTAGTGGCGGGACTTGACCACAATGAGCAGTTCTTC | CASSLVAGLDHNEQFF
TRBJ2-2 | . | TRBD1 | TRBV2 | TGTGCCAGCAGTCCTCAGGGGGCGATTAACACCGGGGAGCTGTTTTTT | CASSPQGAINTGELFF
TRBJ2-1 | few | . | TRBV6-5 | TGTGCCAGCAGAGGGGGAGGAGGGGGCTGGAATGAGCAGTTCTTC | CASRGGGGGWNEQFF
TRBJ2-5 | few | . | TRBV27 | TGTGCCAGCAGCCCACGGCCCAGGGCTGGAGAGACCCAGTACTTC | CASSPRPRAGETQYF
TRBJ2-1 | . | TRBD2 | TRBV5-1 | TGCGCCAGCAGCTTGACTAGCGGGAGGGGCGAGCAGTTCTTC | CASSLTSGRGEQFF
TRBJ1-4 | few | . | TRBV15 | TGTGCCACCAGCAGAGTAGGGCAGATAAATGAAAAACTGTTTTTT | CATSRVGQINEKLFF
TRBJ2-4 | many | . | TRBV5-6 | TGTGCCAGCAGCTGGAACGAAAACATTCAGTACTTC | CASSWNENIQYF
TRBJ1-5 | . | . | TRBV28 | TGTGCCAGCAGTTTAAGGACCAGTTGGAATCAGCCCCAGCATTTT | CASSLRTSWNQPQHF
TRBJ2-7 | . | TRBD2 | TRBV15 | TGTGCCACCAGCAGAGATAGACTAGCGAGTTACGAGCAGTACTTC | CATSRDRLASYEQYF
TRBJ2-5 | . | . | TRBV6-6 | TGTGCCAGCAGGGCAGGGTCTGCAGAGACCCAGTACTTC | CASRAGSAETQYF
TRBJ2-7 | few | TRBD1 | TRBV7-2 | TGTGCCAGCAGCTTAATTCAGGGGGCTTCGTACGAGCAGTACTTC | CASSLIQGASYEQYF
TRBJ1-2 | few | . | TRBV5-1 | TGCGCCAGCAGCTTGGGACAGGAGAGTAACTATGGCTACACCTTC | CASSLGQESNYGYTF
TRBJ1-4 | few | . | TRBV28 | TGTGCCAGCAGTTCCCACGTATCGGGGGGAAAACTGTTTTTT | CASSSHVSGGKLFF
TRBJ1-2 | . | . | TRBV7-2 | TGTGCCAGCAGCTTATTGAGAGACCGATTGACCTTC | CASSLLRDRLTF
TRBJ1-2 | few | . | TRBV7-2 | TGTGCCAGCAGCTTCCCCTACTATGGCTACACCTTC | CASSFPYYGYTF
TRBJ2-7 | many | . | TRBV13 | TGTGCCAGCAGCTTAACGCGCGAGCAGTACTTC | CASSLTREQYF